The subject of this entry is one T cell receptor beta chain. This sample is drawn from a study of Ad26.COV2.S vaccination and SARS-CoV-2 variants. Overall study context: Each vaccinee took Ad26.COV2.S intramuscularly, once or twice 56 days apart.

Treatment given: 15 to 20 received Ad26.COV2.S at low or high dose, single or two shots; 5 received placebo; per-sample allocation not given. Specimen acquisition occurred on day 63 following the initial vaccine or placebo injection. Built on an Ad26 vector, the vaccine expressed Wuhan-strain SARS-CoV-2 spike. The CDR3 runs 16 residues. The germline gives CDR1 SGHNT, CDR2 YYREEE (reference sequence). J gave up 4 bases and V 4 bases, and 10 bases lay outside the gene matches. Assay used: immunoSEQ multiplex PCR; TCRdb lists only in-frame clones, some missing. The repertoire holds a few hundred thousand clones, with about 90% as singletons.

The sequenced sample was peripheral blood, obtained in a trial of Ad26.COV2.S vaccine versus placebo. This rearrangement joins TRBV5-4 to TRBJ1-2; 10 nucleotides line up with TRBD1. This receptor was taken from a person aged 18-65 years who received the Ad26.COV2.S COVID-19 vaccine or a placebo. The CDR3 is CASSPIVTGGVYGYTF. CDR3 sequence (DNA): TGTGCCAGCAGCCCTATTGTGACAGGGGGCGTCTATGGCTACACCTTC.